This T cell receptor (beta chain) was recorded in a study of blood T cell repertoires in COVID-19. Germline lookup yields CDR1 MNHEY and CDR2 SMNVEV (reference sequence). The ends lost 2 bases at V and 3 bases at J; junction bases unmatched: 4. This CDR3 contains 15 residues. Profiling relied on immunoSEQ multiplex PCR, and the TCRdb table lists in-frame clones only, not all of them. The repertoire includes approximately 300,000 clones, roughly 89% of them detected once, and 3.5% to 4.5% sits in the top ten. The V call is TRBV27, the J call TRBJ1-2; 9 bases map to TRBD1. Material: PBMCs or T cells enriched from blood (not recorded which). The source is a young woman with acute COVID-19. CDR3 in DNA: TGTGCCAGCAGTTTACAGTGGGACAGGGACTATGGCTACACCTTC. This encodes CASSLQWDRDYGYTF.